These T cell receptor beta chains were read from a single sample in a study of cytomegalovirus exposure and HLA in healthy donors. Produced via immunoSEQ multiplex PCR; TCRdb's table is partial and in-frame only. The sample records roughly 100,000 clones, roughly 80% being singletons. The sequenced material came from PBMCs. The receptors were sampled from a man between 40 and 49 years old in good health and CMV-seronegative. Each CDR3 is given with its conserved first and last residue. Each record gives: J gene, D gene, clone size, V gene, CDR3 DNA, CDR3 protein. A D gene is named only where the DNA matches it firmly. Clone size is given for some rows only: seen once, a few or many times, or a class if the clone is expanded.

J gene: TRBJ1-2
D gene: -
clone size: -
V gene: TRBV20-1
CDR3 DNA: TGCAGTGCTGGGGACATCGGCTACACCTTC
CDR3 protein: CSAGDIGYTF

J gene: TRBJ2-2
D gene: TRBD2
clone size: -
V gene: TRBV2
CDR3 DNA: TGTGCCAGCAGTGAGGGGGGGAGCGGGGAGCTGTTTTTT
CDR3 protein: CASSEGGSGELFF

J gene: TRBJ1-5
D gene: TRBD1
clone size: few
V gene: TRBV5-6
CDR3 DNA: TGTGCCAGCAGCCCTCGGACAGGGGGCAGGTCCAATCAGCCCCAGCATTTT
CDR3 protein: CASSPRTGGRSNQPQHF

J gene: TRBJ2-5
D gene: TRBD2
clone size: -
V gene: TRBV5-4
CDR3 DNA: TGTGCCAGCAGCGGACCGGGACTAGCAAATCAAGAGACCCAGTACTTC
CDR3 protein: CASSGPGLANQETQYF

J gene: TRBJ1-1
D gene: -
clone size: -
V gene: TRBV27
CDR3 DNA: TGTGCCAGCAGTCACGACGCGCGGCGGAACACTGAAGCTTTCTTT
CDR3 protein: CASSHDARRNTEAFF

J gene: TRBJ2-7
D gene: -
clone size: few
V gene: TRBV7-2
CDR3 DNA: TGTGCCAGTTTTTTCAAGCAGAAGGCGGCATACGAGCAGTACTTC
CDR3 protein: CASFFKQKAAYEQYF

J gene: TRBJ1-3
D gene: -
clone size: -
V gene: TRBV19
CDR3 DNA: TGTGCCAGTAGTTTTCAGGGCGGTCCTGGAAACACCATATATTTT
CDR3 protein: CASSFQGGPGNTIYF

J gene: TRBJ2-1
D gene: -
clone size: once
V gene: TRBV5-5
CDR3 DNA: TGTGCCAGCAGCCTGAACACGGGGTACAATGAGCAGTTCTTC
CDR3 protein: CASSLNTGYNEQFF

J gene: TRBJ2-5
D gene: -
clone size: -
V gene: TRBV7-8
CDR3 DNA: TGTGCCAGCAGCTTAGGCCTAGGAGAGACCCAGTACTTC
CDR3 protein: CASSLGLGETQYF

J gene: TRBJ2-5
D gene: -
clone size: few
V gene: TRBV5-1
CDR3 DNA: TGCGCCAGCAGCGATGGGACTCAAGAGACCCAGTACTTC
CDR3 protein: CASSDGTQETQYF

J gene: TRBJ1-2
D gene: TRBD1
clone size: -
V gene: TRBV18
CDR3 DNA: TGTGCCAGCTCACTCGGGGACAGGGGAACCTATGGCTACACCTTC
CDR3 protein: CASSLGDRGTYGYTF

J gene: TRBJ2-2
D gene: -
clone size: -
V gene: TRBV6-5
CDR3 DNA: TGTGCCAGCAGTGCGGACGGGGTCACCGGGGAGCTGTTTTTT
CDR3 protein: CASSADGVTGELFF

J gene: TRBJ2-1
D gene: TRBD2
clone size: -
V gene: TRBV5-1
CDR3 DNA: TGCGCCAGCAGCGCCCTTAGCGGGGGCACCTACAATGAGCAGTTCTTC
CDR3 protein: CASSALSGGTYNEQFF

J gene: TRBJ1-6
D gene: TRBD1
clone size: -
V gene: TRBV5-1
CDR3 DNA: TGCGCCAGCAGCCCAGGAACAGGGGGCGAATCACCCCTCCACTTT
CDR3 protein: CASSPGTGGESPLHF

J gene: TRBJ1-1
D gene: TRBD1
clone size: -
V gene: TRBV11-1
CDR3 DNA: TGTGCCAGCAGAAGTTACAGGGGAAACACTGAAGCTTTCTTT
CDR3 protein: CASRSYRGNTEAFF

J gene: TRBJ2-7
D gene: TRBD1
clone size: -
V gene: TRBV19
CDR3 DNA: TGTGCCAGTAGCAGGACAGGGATGGTCGACGAGCAGTACTTC
CDR3 protein: CASSRTGMVDEQYF

J gene: TRBJ2-6
D gene: -
clone size: -
V gene: TRBV6-1
CDR3 DNA: TGTGCCAGCAGTGAAGCGTCGGGGTCTGGGGCCAACGTCCTGACTTTC
CDR3 protein: CASSEASGSGANVLTF

J gene: TRBJ2-7
D gene: TRBD1
clone size: -
V gene: TRBV7-6
CDR3 DNA: TGTGCCAGCAGCCCCGGGACAGGGTTCCACGAGCAGTACTTC
CDR3 protein: CASSPGTGFHEQYF

J gene: TRBJ1-2
D gene: TRBD1
clone size: -
V gene: TRBV4-1
CDR3 DNA: TGCGCCAGCAGCCATCCTCGGCGGGACAGGGACCCCGGAGGCTACACCTTC
CDR3 protein: CASSHPRRDRDPGGYTF

J gene: TRBJ2-5
D gene: -
clone size: -
V gene: TRBV2
CDR3 DNA: TGTGCCAGCCCCTGGGAGACTAACGATCCAGAGACCCAGTACTTC
CDR3 protein: CASPWETNDPETQYF

J gene: TRBJ2-3
D gene: -
clone size: -
V gene: TRBV25-1
CDR3 DNA: TGTGCCAGCAGTGGAGGGGGGGCCGGCACAGATACGCAGTATTTT
CDR3 protein: CASSGGGAGTDTQYF

J gene: TRBJ2-1
D gene: TRBD1
clone size: few
V gene: TRBV5-1
CDR3 DNA: TGCGCCAGCAGCTTGCGTCCGGGACAGGGCAGAAGCAATGAGCAGTTCTTC
CDR3 protein: CASSLRPGQGRSNEQFF